The clone carrying this T cell receptor (beta chain) was picked up a small number of times. Trimming removed 0 bases from V and 6 bases from J, with 25 bases in between. The CDR3 spans 19 residues. This record comes from a study of cytomegalovirus exposure and HLA in healthy donors. With 60 Vbeta and 13 Jbeta primers, the PCR was carried out. Generated by immunoSEQ multiplex PCR, the TCRdb table keeps only in-frame clones and is missing some. The data contain some 170,000 clones, approximately 76% of them seen just once; the ten biggest clones take up under 1.5%. Source material: PBMCs. This TCR derives from a man aged 55 to 70 in good health and CMV-seronegative. The V gene is TRBV5-3, the J gene TRBJ1-5; TRBD1 is a possible D gene (5 bases). TRBV5-3 is filed as an ORF, its function uncertain. This CDR3 is CARSLGPAGPEKRVQPQHF. The CDR3 DNA follows: TGTGCCAGAAGCTTGGGCCCAGCGGGGCCCGAAAAACGTGTTCAGCCCCAGCATTTT.